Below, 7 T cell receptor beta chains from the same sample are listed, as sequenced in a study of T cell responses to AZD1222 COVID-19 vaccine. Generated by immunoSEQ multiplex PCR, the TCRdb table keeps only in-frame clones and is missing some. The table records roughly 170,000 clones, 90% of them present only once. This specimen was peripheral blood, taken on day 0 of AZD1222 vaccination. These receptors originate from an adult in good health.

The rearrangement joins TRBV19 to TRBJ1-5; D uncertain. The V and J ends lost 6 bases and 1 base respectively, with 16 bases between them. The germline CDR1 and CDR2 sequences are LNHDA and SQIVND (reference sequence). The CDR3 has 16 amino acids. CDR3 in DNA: TGTGCCAGTAGACCGGGAGCTAAAGCGAGCAATCAGCCCCAGCATTTT. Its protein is CASRPGAKASNQPQHF. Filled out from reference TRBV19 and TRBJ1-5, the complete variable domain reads DGGITQSPKYLFRKEGQNVTLSCEQNLNHDAMYWYRQDPGQGLRLIYYSQIVNDFQKGDIAEGYSVSREKKESFPLTVTSAQKNPTAFYLCASRPGAKASNQPQHFGDGTRLSIL.

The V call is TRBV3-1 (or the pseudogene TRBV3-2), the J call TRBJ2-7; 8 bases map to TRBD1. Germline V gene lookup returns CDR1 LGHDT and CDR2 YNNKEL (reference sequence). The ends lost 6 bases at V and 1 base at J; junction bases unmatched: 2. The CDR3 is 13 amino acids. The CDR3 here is CASSRQGSYEQYF. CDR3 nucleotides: TGTGCCAGCAGTCGACAGGGGTCCTACGAGCAGTACTTC.

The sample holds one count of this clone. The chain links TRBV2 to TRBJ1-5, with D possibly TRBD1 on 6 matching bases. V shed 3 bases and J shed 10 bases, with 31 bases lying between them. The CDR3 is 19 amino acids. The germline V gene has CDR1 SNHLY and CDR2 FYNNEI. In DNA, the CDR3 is TGTGCCAGCAGTGAGCGGCCGCGGGGGGCTTGGATCGGGGCGGGACCCCAGCATTTT. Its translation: CASSERPRGAWIGAGPQHF.

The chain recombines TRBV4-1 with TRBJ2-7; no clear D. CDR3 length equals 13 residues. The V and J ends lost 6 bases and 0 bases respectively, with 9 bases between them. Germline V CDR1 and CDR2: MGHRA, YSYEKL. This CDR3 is CASSLGFSYEQYF. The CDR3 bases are TGCGCCAGCAGTCTAGGGTTCTCCTACGAGCAGTACTTC.

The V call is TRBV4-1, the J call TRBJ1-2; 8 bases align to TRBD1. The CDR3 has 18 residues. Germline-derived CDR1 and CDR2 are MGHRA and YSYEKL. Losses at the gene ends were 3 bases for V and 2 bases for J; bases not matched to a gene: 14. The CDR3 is CASSHKLTQTGENYGYTF. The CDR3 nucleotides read TGCGCCAGCAGCCACAAACTCACTCAGACAGGGGAAAACTATGGCTACACCTTC.

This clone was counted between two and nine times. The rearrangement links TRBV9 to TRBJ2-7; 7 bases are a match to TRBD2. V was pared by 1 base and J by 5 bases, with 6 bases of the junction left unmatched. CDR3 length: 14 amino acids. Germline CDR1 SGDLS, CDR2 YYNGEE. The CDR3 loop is CASSVTPGGNEQYF. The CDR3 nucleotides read TGTGCCAGCAGCGTAACCCCGGGGGGAAACGAGCAGTACTTC.

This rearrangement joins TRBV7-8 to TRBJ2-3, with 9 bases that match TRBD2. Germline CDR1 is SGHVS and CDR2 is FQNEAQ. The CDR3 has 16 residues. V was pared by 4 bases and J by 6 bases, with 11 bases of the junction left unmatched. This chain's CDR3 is CASSSLAGTSIDTQYF. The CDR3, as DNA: TGTGCCAGCAGCTCCTTGGCCGGGACTAGCATCGATACGCAGTATTTT.